The 8 T cell receptor beta chains below come from one sample, sequenced in a study of cytotoxic CD8 clonotypes in ibrutinib-treated CLL. Assay: immunoSEQ multiplex PCR; the TCRdb copy retains only in-frame clones and omits some. The sample contains more than 9,500 clones, 81% of which appear only once. This sample comprised PBMCs, obtained at disease progression, from a patient treated with ibrutinib. The receptors were gathered from a human donor with chronic lymphocytic leukemia.

This clone is labeled large. The chain has TRBV9 and TRBJ2-7; TRBD2 matches at 9 bases. V lost 0 bases to trimming and J lost 5 bases; unmatched junction nucleotides: 6. Germline V gene sequence: CDR1 SGDLS, CDR2 YYNGEE. CDR3 length: 15 residues. The CDR3 DNA is TGTGCCAGCAGCGTAGGTGGTAGCGGGAGTAACGAGCAGTACTTC. It encodes CASSVGGSGSNEQYF.

This clone turned up a few times. The J gene is TRBJ2-1, the V gene TRBV4-2; perhaps TRBD2 as D (6 bases). CDR3 length: 17 residues. The germline CDR1 and CDR2 sequences are LGHNA and YNFKEQ. V dropped 3 bases and J dropped 5 bases, with 20 bases sitting between them. CDR3: CASSQKSPGSYHNEQFF. The CDR3 nucleotides read TGTGCCAGCAGCCAGAAAAGCCCCGGGAGTTACCACAATGAGCAGTTCTTC.

This clone was recorded a few times. V is TRBV29-1 and J is TRBJ2-3; D possibly corresponds to TRBD2 (6 bases). Trimming pared 4 bases from V and 4 bases from J, leaving 18 bases between. CDR1 is SQVTM, CDR2 ANQGSEA, per germline. The CDR3 extends over 15 amino acids. The CDR3 is CSVGGVGAGADTQYF. The CDR3 DNA reads TGCAGCGTTGGGGGGGTAGGGGCCGGAGCAGATACGCAGTATTTT.

The rearrangement joins TRBV28 to TRBJ2-3; the D gene could be TRBD1 or TRBD2 (5 bases each). V gave up 1 base and J gave up 4 bases, with 15 bases separating them. CDR3 length equals 16 residues. Germline V CDR1 and CDR2: MDHEN, SYDVKM. The DNA for the CDR3 is TGTGCCAGCAGTTTATACTACCGGGGCAGTCCAGATACGCAGTATTTT. Translating it yields CASSLYYRGSPDTQYF.

This sequence joins TRBV5-6 and TRBJ2-5; the D gene is possibly TRBD2 (5 bases). V was cut by 1 base and J by 5 bases, with 6 bases left in between. Germline assignment: CDR1 SGHDT and CDR2 YYEEEE. This CDR3 region has 12 residues. The CDR3 region is CASSLTGETQYF. DNA of the CDR3: TGTGCCAGCAGCTTGACGGGGGAGACCCAGTACTTC. Combining the CDR3 with reference TRBV5-6 and TRBJ2-5 gives the whole variable domain DAGVTQSPTHLIKTRGQQVTLRCSPKSGHDTVSWYQQALGQGPQFIFQYYEEEERQRGNFPDRFSGHQFPNYSSELNVNALLLGDSALYLCASSLTGETQYFGPGTRLLVL.

The chain links TRBV6-1 to TRBJ2-1; perhaps TRBD2 as D (6 bases). The CDR3 is made up of 13 amino acids. Germline-derived CDR1 and CDR2 are MNHNS and SASEGT. V was pared by 2 bases and J by 4 bases, with 6 bases between. In DNA form, the CDR3 reads TGTGCCAGCAGTGAACGGGAGTACAATGAGCAGTTCTTC. Its translation is CASSEREYNEQFF.

The rearrangement uses TRBV7-6 and TRBJ2-3, with 11 bases aligning to TRBD2. The trim removed 5 bases at V and 2 bases at J, leaving 6 bases unmatched. The CDR3 runs to 16 residues. CDR1 is SGHVS, CDR2 FNYEAQ, per germline. In DNA form, the CDR3 reads TGTGCCAGCAGCGGGGGACTAGCGGAAAACACAGATACGCAGTATTTT. It encodes CASSGGLAENTDTQYF.

The J gene is TRBJ2-2, the V gene TRBV7-6; TRBD2 matches at 16 bases. CDR1 and CDR2 (germline): SGHVS, FNYEAQ. Trimming at V came to 0 bases and at J to 7 bases, leaving 5 bases not matched to a gene. The CDR3 covers 18 residues. CDR3 DNA: TGTGCCAGCAGCTTAGCAGGGACTAGCGGGAGGGCCTTCGGGGAGCTGTTTTTT. Translation gives CASSLAGTSGRAFGELFF.